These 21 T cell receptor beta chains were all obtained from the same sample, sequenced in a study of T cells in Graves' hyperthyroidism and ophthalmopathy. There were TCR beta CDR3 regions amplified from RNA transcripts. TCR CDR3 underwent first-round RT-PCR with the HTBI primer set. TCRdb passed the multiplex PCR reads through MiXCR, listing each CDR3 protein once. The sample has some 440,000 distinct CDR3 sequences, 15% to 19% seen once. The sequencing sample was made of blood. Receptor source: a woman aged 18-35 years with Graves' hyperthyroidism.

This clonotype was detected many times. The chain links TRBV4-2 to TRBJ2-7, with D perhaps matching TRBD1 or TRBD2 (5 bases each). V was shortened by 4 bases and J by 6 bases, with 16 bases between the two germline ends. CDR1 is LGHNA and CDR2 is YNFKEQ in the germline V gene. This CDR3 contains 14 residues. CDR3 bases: TGTGCCAGCAGCCCTGGGGACGGCGCCCCCGAGCAGTACTTC. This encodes CASSPGDGAPEQYF.

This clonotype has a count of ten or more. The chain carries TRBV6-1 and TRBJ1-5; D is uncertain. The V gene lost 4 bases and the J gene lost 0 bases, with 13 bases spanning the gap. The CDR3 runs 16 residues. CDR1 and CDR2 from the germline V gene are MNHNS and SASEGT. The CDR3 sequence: CASSGVGPYSNQPQHF. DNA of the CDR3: TGTGCCAGCAGTGGAGTCGGCCCCTATAGCAATCAGCCCCAGCATTTT.

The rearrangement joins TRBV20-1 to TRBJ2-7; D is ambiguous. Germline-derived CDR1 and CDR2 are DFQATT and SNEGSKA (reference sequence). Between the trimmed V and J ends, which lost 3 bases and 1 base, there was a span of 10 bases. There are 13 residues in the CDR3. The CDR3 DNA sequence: TGCAGTGCTAGGGATCTCGAATCCTACGAGCAGTACTTC. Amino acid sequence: CSARDLESYEQYF.

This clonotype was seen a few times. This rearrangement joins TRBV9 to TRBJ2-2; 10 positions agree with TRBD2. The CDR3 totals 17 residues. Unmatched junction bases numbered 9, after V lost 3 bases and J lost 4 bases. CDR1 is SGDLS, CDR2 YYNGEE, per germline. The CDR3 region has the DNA TGTGCCAGCAGCGCCCCTATGGTAGCGGGGGGCACCGGGGAGCTGTTTTTT. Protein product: CASSAPMVAGGTGELFF.

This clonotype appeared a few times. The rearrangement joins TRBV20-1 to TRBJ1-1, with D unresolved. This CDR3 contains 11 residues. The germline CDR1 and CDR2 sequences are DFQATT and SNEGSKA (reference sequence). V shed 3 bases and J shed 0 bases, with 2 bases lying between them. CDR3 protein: CSASVNTEAFF. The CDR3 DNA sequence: TGCAGTGCTAGTGTGAACACTGAAGCTTTCTTT.

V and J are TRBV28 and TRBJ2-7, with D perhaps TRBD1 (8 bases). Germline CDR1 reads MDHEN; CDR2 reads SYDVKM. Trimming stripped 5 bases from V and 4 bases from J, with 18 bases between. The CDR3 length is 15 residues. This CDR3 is CASSPGDRTRYEQYF. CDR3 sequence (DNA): TGTGCCAGCAGTCCTGGGGACAGGACTAGGTACGAGCAGTACTTC.

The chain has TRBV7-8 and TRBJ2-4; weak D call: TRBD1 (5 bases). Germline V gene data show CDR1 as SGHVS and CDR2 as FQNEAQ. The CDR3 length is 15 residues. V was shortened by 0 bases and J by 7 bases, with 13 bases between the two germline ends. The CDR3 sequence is CASSLAARVGNIQYF. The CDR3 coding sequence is TGTGCCAGCAGCTTAGCTGCCAGGGTGGGGAACATTCAGTACTTC.

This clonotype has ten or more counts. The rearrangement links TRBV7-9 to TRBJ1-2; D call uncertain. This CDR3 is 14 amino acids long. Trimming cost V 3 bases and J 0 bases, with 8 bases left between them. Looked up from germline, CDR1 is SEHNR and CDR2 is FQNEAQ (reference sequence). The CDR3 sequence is CASSFIESNYGYTF. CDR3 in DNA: TGTGCCAGCAGCTTCATAGAGTCTAACTATGGCTACACCTTC.

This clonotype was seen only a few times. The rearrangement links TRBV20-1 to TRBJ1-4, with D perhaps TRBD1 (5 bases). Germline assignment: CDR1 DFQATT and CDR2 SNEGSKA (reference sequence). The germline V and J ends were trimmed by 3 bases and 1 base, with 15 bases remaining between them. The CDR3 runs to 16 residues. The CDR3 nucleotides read TGCAGTGCTAGCCAATCAAGGGGTGGAACTAATGAAAAACTGTTTTTT. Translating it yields CSASQSRGGTNEKLFF.

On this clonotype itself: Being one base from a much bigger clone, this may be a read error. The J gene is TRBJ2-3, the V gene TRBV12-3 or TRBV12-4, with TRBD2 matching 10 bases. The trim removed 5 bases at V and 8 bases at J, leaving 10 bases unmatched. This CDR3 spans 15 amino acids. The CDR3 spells CASSPPGASGGTQYF. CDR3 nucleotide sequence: TGTGCCAGCAGTCCCCCAGGGGCTAGCGGGGGTACGCAGTATTTT.

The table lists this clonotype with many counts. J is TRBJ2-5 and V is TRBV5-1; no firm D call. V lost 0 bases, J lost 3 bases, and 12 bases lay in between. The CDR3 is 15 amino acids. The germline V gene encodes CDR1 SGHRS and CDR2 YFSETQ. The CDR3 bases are TGCGCCAGCAGCTTGGATCCGGATGTAGAAGAGACCCAGTACTTC. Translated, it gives CASSLDPDVEETQYF.

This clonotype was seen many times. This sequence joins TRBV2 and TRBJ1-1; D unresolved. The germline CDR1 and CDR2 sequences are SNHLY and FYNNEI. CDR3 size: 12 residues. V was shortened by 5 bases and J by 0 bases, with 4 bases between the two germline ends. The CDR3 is CASSLMNTEAFF. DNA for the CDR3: TGTGCCAGCAGTCTCATGAACACTGAAGCTTTCTTT.

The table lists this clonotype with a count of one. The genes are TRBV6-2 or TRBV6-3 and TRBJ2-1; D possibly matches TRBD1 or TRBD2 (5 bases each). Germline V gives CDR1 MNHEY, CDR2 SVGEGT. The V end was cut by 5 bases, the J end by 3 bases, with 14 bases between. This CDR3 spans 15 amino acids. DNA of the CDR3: TGTGCCAGCAGTGGCGTTGGGACCGGCTACAATGAGCAGTTCTTC. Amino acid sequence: CASSGVGTGYNEQFF.

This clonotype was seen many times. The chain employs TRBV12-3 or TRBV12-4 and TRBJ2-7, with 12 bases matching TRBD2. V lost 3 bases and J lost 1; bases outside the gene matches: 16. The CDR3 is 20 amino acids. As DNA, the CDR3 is TGTGCCAGCAGTTTTATCGGGACAAGGACTAGCGGGACCTTTTCCTACGAGCAGTACTTC. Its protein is CASSFIGTRTSGTFSYEQYF.

The CDR3 DNA sequence: TGTGCCAGCAGTGGAGGCAGGAAGAACACCGGGGAGCTGTTTTTT. It specifies CASSGGRKNTGELFF. The rearrangement links TRBV6-2 or TRBV6-3 to TRBJ2-2, with a weak D call TRBD2 (5 bases). Trimming took 5 bases from V and 1 from J, leaving 11 bases between them. CDR1 is MNHEY, CDR2 SVGEGT, per germline. The CDR3 has 15 amino acids.

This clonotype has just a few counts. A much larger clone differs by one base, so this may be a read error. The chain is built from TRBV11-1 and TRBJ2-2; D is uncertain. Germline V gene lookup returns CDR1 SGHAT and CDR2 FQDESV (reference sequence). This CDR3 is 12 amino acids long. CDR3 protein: CAGSPDAGELFF. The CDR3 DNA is TGTGCCGGCAGCCCCGATGCCGGGGAGCTGTTTTTT.

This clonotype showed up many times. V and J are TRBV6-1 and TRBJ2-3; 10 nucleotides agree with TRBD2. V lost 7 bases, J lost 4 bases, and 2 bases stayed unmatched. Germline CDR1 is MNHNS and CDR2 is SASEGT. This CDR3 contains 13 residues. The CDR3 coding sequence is TGTGCCAGCAATAGCGGGAGGTCAGATACGCAGTATTTT. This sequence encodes CASNSGRSDTQYF.

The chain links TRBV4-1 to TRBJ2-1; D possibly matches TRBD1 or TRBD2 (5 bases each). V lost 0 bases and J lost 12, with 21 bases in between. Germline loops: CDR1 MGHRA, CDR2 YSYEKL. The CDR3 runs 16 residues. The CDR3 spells CASSQEGGVGVGGQFF. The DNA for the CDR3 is TGCGCCAGCAGCCAAGAGGGTGGTGTGGGAGTTGGGGGGCAGTTCTTC.

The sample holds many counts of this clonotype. The chain's CDR3 is CASSPQGPHLNSPLHF. DNA of the CDR3: TGTGCCAGCAGTCCACAGGGGCCCCACCTAAATTCACCCCTCCACTTT. The chain joins TRBV6-1 to TRBJ1-6; TRBD1 aligns across 7 bases. J was trimmed by 7 bases and V by 5 bases; bases with no gene match: 11. There are 16 residues in the CDR3. CDR1 is MNHNS, CDR2 SASEGT, per germline.

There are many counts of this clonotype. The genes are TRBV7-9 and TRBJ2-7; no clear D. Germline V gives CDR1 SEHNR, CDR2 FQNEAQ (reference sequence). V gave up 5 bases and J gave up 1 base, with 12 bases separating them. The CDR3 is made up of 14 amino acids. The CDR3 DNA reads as TGTGCCAGCAGCCGGCCTGGCGTATCCTACGAGCAGTACTTC. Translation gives CASSRPGVSYEQYF.

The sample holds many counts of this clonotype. The CDR3, as DNA: TGCGCCAGCAAAGGGAGCACCGGGGAGCTGTTTTTT. Translating gives CASKGSTGELFF. The gene calls are TRBV5-1 and TRBJ2-2; perhaps TRBD2 as D (5 bases). V was cut by 6 bases and J by 4 bases, with 7 bases left in between. Germline CDR1 and CDR2: SGHRS and YFSETQ. The CDR3 loop spans 12 amino acids.